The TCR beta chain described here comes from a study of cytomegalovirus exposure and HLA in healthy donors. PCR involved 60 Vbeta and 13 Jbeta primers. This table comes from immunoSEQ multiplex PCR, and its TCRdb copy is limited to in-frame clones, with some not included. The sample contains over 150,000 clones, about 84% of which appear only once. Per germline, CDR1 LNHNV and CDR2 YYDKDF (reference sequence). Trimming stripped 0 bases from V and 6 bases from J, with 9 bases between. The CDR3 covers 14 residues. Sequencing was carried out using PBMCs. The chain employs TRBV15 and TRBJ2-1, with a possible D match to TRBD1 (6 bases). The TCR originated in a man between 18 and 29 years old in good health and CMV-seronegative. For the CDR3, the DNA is TGTGCCACCAGCAGAGATCAGGGGCGCAATGAGCAGTTCTTC. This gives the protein CATSRDQGRNEQFF.